A single sample gave rise to the 13 T cell receptor beta chains below, sequenced in a study of chemoradiotherapy in HPV16-positive cancers (dated 2022 in TCRdb). The library was produced with the immunoSEQ multiplex PCR assay. Here the immuneACCESS table is served through TCRdb, limited to in-frame sequences with V and J called. Missing clones are a known gap in these copies; in checked studies unresolved V genes cover under half, and the rest lacks a known reason. The sample includes some 3,300 clones, with approximately 77% observed a single time. The leading ten clones occupy around 14% of the sample. Specimen collection occurred from a patient who underwent chemoradiotherapy. The origin of the receptors is a human donor with HPV-associated anogenital cancer.

This clone has a handful of counts. This chain joins TRBV5-6 and TRBJ2-5; 9 nucleotides align to TRBD2. Trimming took 0 bases from V and 6 from J; bases not matched to a gene: 12. Germline V gene data show CDR1 as SGHDT and CDR2 as YYEEEE. The CDR3 runs to 17 residues. The CDR3 DNA follows: TGTGCCAGCAGCTTGGGACTAGCGGCCACAAAGGGAAAGACCCAGTACTTC. It specifies CASSLGLAATKGKTQYF.

This clone was seen a few times. This sequence joins TRBV9 and TRBJ2-1; D may be TRBD1 (6 bases). Germline V lookup: CDR1 SGDLS, CDR2 YYNGEE. The CDR3 covers 15 residues. V shed 4 bases and J shed 3 bases, with 14 bases lying between them. The CDR3 coding sequence is TGTGCCAGCAGCTTCGGGACAAATTACTACAATGAGCAGTTCTTC. Amino acids: CASSFGTNYYNEQFF.

This clone was counted between two and nine times. The chain employs TRBV2 and TRBJ2-2; D is unresolved. Germline CDR1 is SNHLY and CDR2 is FYNNEI. V lost 7 bases and J lost 4, with 7 bases in between. This CDR3 has 12 residues. The CDR3 reads CASTVLTGELFF. CDR3 DNA: TGTGCCAGCACGGTTCTCACCGGGGAGCTGTTTTTT.

The chain joins TRBV14 to TRBJ1-2; 9 bases fit TRBD1. The V gene's germline CDR1 is SGHDN and CDR2 FVKESK. This CDR3 contains 15 residues. Losses at the gene ends were 4 bases for V and 8 bases for J; bases not matched to a gene: 11. The CDR3 DNA reads TGTGCCAGCAGCCTTCACCGGGACAGGGTGGGGGGCTACACCTTC. Amino acids: CASSLHRDRVGGYTF.

Of note for this clone: The same CDR3 arises from other DNA sequences in this sample as well. The chain has TRBV18 and TRBJ1-3; D is ambiguous. CDR1 is KGHSH, CDR2 LQKENI, per germline. This CDR3 comprises 13 residues. V was trimmed by 3 bases and J by 1 base, leaving 4 bases between them. CDR3 DNA sequence: TGTGCCAGCTCACCGACGTCTGGAAACACCATATATTTT. Amino acid sequence: CASSPTSGNTIYF.

The V call is TRBV15, the J call TRBJ2-2; D not certain. Between the trimmed V and J ends, which lost 3 bases and 4 bases, there was a span of 9 bases. There are 14 residues in the CDR3. Germline assignment: CDR1 LNHNV and CDR2 YYDKDF (reference sequence). Here the CDR3 reads CATSRDKGTGELFF. DNA of the CDR3: TGTGCCACCAGCAGGGATAAGGGCACCGGGGAGCTGTTTTTT.

This clone was found a few times. The chain couples TRBV9 to TRBJ1-4; D not resolved. The V and J ends lost 0 bases and 6 bases respectively, with 6 bases between them. There are 13 residues in the CDR3. The germline CDR1 and CDR2 sequences are SGDLS and YYNGEE. The CDR3 DNA sequence: TGTGCCAGCAGCGTAGCCGGGGATGAAAAACTGTTTTTT. This gives the protein CASSVAGDEKLFF.

This chain links TRBV7-9 with TRBJ2-7, with 8 bases that match TRBD2. The CDR3 has 16 amino acids. Per germline, CDR1 SEHNR and CDR2 FQNEAQ (reference sequence). The V segment lost 4 bases and the J segment 0 bases; nucleotides outside the gene matches: 8. The CDR3 bases are TGTGCCAGCAGCTCAACGACTAGCGACCGCTCCTACGAGCAGTACTTC. Protein product: CASSSTTSDRSYEQYF.

The rearrangement uses TRBV6-6 and TRBJ2-7; possible D gene TRBD1, 5 bases. The CDR3 totals 13 residues. CDR1 and CDR2 (germline): MNHNY, SVGAGI (reference sequence). V was cut by 5 bases and J by 2 bases, with 10 bases left in between. The CDR3 loop is CASSPDSPYEQYF. CDR3 DNA: TGTGCCAGCAGTCCCGACAGCCCCTACGAGCAGTACTTC.

This chain connects TRBV7-3 to TRBJ2-1; no definite D call. Germline CDR1 reads SGHTA; CDR2 reads FQGTGA. The CDR3 has 15 amino acids. Trimming took off 0 bases at V and 4 bases at J, with 10 bases between the two ends. As DNA, the CDR3 is TGTGCCAGCAGCTTAACTAAGGCCCTATACAATGAGCAGTTCTTC. This translates into CASSLTKALYNEQFF.

As regards this clone: Germline and junction disagree at one end, which may indicate a read error. The CDR3 reads CASSLGRKSGQETQYF. Here the CDR3 DNA reads TGTGCTAGCAGCTTGGGCCGAAAGTCGGGCCAAGAGACCCAGTACTTC. The V and J genes are TRBV7-7 and TRBJ2-5, with D hard to call. The CDR3 has 16 amino acids. The germline CDR1 and CDR2 sequences are SSHAT and FNYEAQ (reference sequence).

Written as DNA, the CDR3 is TGTGCCATCAGATTAGGGACTAGCGGAGATACGCAGTATTTT. Translating gives CAIRLGTSGDTQYF. The gene calls are TRBV10-3 and TRBJ2-3, with 11 bases fitting TRBD2. The CDR3 is 14 amino acids. J gave up 5 bases and V 6 bases, and 4 bases lay outside the gene matches. Germline CDR1 is ENHRY and CDR2 is SYGVKD.

V is TRBV13 and J is TRBJ1-5; the D gene is possibly TRBD1 (5 bases). The V gene lost 0 bases and the J gene lost 6 bases, with 9 bases spanning the gap. This CDR3 spans 14 amino acids. Looked up from germline, CDR1 is PRHDT and CDR2 is FYEKMQ (reference sequence). The CDR3 bases are TGTGCCAGCAGCTTAGGGGGGAGGGGTCAGCCCCAGCATTTT. Translated, it gives CASSLGGRGQPQHF.